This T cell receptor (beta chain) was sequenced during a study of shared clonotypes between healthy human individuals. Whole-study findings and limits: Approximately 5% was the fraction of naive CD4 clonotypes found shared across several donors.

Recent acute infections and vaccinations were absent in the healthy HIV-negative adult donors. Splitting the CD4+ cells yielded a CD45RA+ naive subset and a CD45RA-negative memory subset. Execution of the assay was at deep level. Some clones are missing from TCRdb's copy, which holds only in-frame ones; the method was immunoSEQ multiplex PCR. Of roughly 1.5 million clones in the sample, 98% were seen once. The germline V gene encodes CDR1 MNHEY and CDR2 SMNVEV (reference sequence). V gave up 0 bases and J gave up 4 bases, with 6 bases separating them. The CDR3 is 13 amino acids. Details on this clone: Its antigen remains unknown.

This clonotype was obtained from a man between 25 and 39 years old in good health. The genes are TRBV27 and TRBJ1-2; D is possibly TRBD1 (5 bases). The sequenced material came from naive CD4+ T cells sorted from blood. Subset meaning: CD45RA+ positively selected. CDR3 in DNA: TGTGCCAGCAGTTTATCCGGGACCTATGGCTACACCTTC. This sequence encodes CASSLSGTYGYTF.